The 15 T cell receptor beta chains below all came from one sample that was sequenced in a study of blood T cell repertoires in COVID-19. Sequencing was performed with immunoSEQ multiplex PCR; in TCRdb, only in-frame clones are kept and a portion is missing. The profile shows about 81,000 clones, around 91% of them singletons. Source material: peripheral blood. All receptors derive from a woman between 45 and 60 years old in a cohort sampled during active COVID-19.

V gene TRBV27 combines with J gene TRBJ1-1, with D tentatively TRBD1 (5 bases). With 2 bases removed from V and 1 base from J, the gap between germline ends came to 11 bases. CDR1 MNHEY and CDR2 SMNVEV come from the germline V gene (reference sequence). This CDR3 has 15 residues. The CDR3 region has the DNA TGTGCCAGCAGTTTAACGGGACTGGAGAACACTGAAGCTTTCTTT. Translated, it gives CASSLTGLENTEAFF.

This chain links TRBV30 with TRBJ1-3; D ambiguous. Germline V gives CDR1 GTSNPN, CDR2 SVGIG (reference sequence). CDR3 length equals 12 residues. Deletions cut 7 bases from V and 4 bases from J, with 11 bases between. The CDR3 sequence: CALRSSGNTIYF. For the CDR3, the DNA is TGTGCCTTGAGGAGTAGCGGAAACACCATATATTTT.

V usage is TRBV10-2 and J usage is TRBJ2-2; 10 bases align to TRBD1. V was pared by 6 bases and J by 4 bases, with 5 bases of the junction left unmatched. The CDR3 spans 15 residues. The germline V gene has CDR1 WSHSY and CDR2 SAAADI. The CDR3 sequence: CASRPTGGPTGELFF. The CDR3 DNA is TGCGCCAGCAGGCCGACAGGGGGCCCCACCGGGGAGCTGTTTTTT.

The V and J genes are TRBV5-1 and TRBJ1-2, with D hard to call. Germline V gene lookup returns CDR1 SGHRS and CDR2 YFSETQ. This CDR3 comprises 13 residues. Between the trimmed V and J ends, which lost 4 bases and 0 bases, there was a span of 7 bases. The CDR3 DNA is TGCGCCAGCAGCCTAGAGGCTAACTATGGCTACACCTTC. Amino acids: CASSLEANYGYTF.

This clone was recorded once. The chain recombines TRBV24-1 with TRBJ2-3, with TRBD1 matching 7 bases. With 4 bases clipped from V and 4 bases from J, the junction kept 7 bases outside the gene matches. Germline lookup yields CDR1 KGHDR and CDR2 SFDVKD. There are 15 residues in the CDR3. The CDR3 sequence: CATSDPRGKSDTQYF. CDR3 coding DNA: TGTGCCACCAGTGACCCCAGGGGGAAGTCAGATACGCAGTATTTT.

This clone occurred once. The chain recombines TRBV4-1 with TRBJ2-5; a weak D match, TRBD2 (5 bases). Germline CDR1 and CDR2: MGHRA and YSYEKL. Trimming removed 0 bases from V and 2 bases from J, with 16 bases in between. This CDR3 comprises 17 residues. The CDR3 nucleotides read TGCGCCAGCAGCCAAGATGGACTCCTTACCTATCAAGAGACCCAGTACTTC. Its protein product is CASSQDGLLTYQETQYF.

The rearrangement uses TRBV21-1 and TRBJ1-2. TRBV21-1 is deemed a pseudogene. This CDR3 is built from 13 residues. The CDR3, as DNA: TGTGCCAGCAAACAGCCGGGCGGGTGTGGCTACACCTTC. Translating it yields CASKQPGGCGYTF.

V and J are TRBV21-1 and TRBJ2-3; TRBD1 is the table's D call and was not checked against the DNA. TRBV21-1 is annotated as a pseudogene. The CDR3 loop spans 13 amino acids. The CDR3 DNA reads as TGTGCCAGCAGGGGACAGGGGGAAGATACGCAGTATTTT. Encoded protein: CASRGQGEDTQYF.

The chain carries TRBV3-1 (or the pseudogene TRBV3-2) and TRBJ2-1, with TRBD2 identical over 11 bases. The CDR3 contains 15 residues. Germline trimming cut 4 bases from V and 9 bases from J; bases unmatched to any gene: 8. Germline V gene lookup returns CDR1 LGHDT and CDR2 YNNKEL (reference sequence). The CDR3 spells CASSRTSGRFSEQFF. The CDR3 nucleotides read TGTGCCAGCAGCCGAACTAGCGGGAGATTCTCTGAGCAGTTCTTC.

This chain connects TRBV9 to TRBJ2-2; D possibly corresponds to TRBD1 (6 bases). Per the germline V gene, CDR1 is SGDLS and CDR2 is YYNGEE. The length of the CDR3 is 14 residues. V was clipped by 4 bases and J by 8 bases, with 15 bases between them. CDR3 residues: CASSPSTGSGELFF. The CDR3 DNA sequence: TGTGCCAGCAGCCCAAGTACAGGGTCGGGGGAGCTGTTTTTT.

The rearrangement uses TRBV11-2 and TRBJ2-1, with 10 bases identical to TRBD1. The CDR3 has 15 residues. The ends lost 1 base at V and 8 bases at J; junction bases unmatched: 5. Germline values: CDR1 SGHAT, CDR2 FQNNGV. CDR3 DNA sequence: TGTGCCAGCAGCTTAGTGGGGACAGGGGTCCATGAGCAGTTCTTC. The encoded protein is CASSLVGTGVHEQFF.

The rearrangement joins TRBV5-1 to TRBJ2-3, with D possibly being TRBD1 (5 bases). CDR1 is SGHRS and CDR2 is YFSETQ in the germline V gene. V gave up 0 bases and J gave up 2 bases, with 13 bases separating them. The CDR3 spans 16 residues. The DNA of the CDR3 is TGCGCCAGCAGCTTGGGTGTGACAGCTCTCACAGATACGCAGTATTTT. This encodes CASSLGVTALTDTQYF.

This clone showed up just once. CDR3 amino acids: CASSPGLNTDTQYF. As DNA, the CDR3 is TGTGCCAGCTCACCCGGTCTAAACACAGATACGCAGTATTTT. The chain couples TRBV18 to TRBJ2-3; D is unclear. Trimming pared 3 bases from V and 2 bases from J, leaving 9 bases between. The CDR3 consists of 14 residues. Germline assignment: CDR1 KGHSH and CDR2 LQKENI. The full variable domain, with the rest looked up from reference TRBV18 and TRBJ2-3, is NAGVMQNPRHLVRRRGQEARLRCSPMKGHSHVYWYRQLPEEGLKFMVYLQKENIIDESGMPKERFSAEFPKEGPSILRIQQVVRGDSAAYFCASSPGLNTDTQYFGPGTRLTVL.

The CDR3 DNA is TGTGCCAGCAGCTTAACAGGGAGAGGCGAAGAGACCCAGTACTTC. Translated, it gives CASSLTGRGEETQYF. This sequence joins TRBV11-3 and TRBJ2-5, with TRBD1 as a possible D gene (6 bases). CDR3 size: 15 residues. The germline V and J ends were trimmed by 2 bases and 3 bases, with 13 bases remaining between them. Germline CDR1 is SGHNT and CDR2 is YENEEA.

This clone was detected only once. This chain uses TRBV29-1 with TRBJ1-1; maybe TRBD1 (6 bases). This CDR3 comprises 10 residues. Per the germline V gene, CDR1 is SQVTM and CDR2 is ANQGSEA. Trimming left V 6 bases short and J 5 bases short, with 7 bases between. The CDR3 nucleotides read TGCAGCGTCAGGGGTACTGAAGCTTTCTTT. Translating it yields CSVRGTEAFF.